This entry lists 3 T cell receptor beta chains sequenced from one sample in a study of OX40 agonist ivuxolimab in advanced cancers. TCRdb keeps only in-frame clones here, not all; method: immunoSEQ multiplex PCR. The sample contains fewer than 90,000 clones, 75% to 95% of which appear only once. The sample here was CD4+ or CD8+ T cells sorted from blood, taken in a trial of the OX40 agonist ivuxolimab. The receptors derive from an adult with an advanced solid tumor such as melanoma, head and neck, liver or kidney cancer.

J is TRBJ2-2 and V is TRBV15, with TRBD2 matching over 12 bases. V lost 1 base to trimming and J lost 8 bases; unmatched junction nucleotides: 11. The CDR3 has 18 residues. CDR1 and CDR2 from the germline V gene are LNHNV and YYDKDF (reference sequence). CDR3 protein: CATSRGGVRLAGAGELFF. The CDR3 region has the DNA TGTGCCACCAGCAGAGGAGGGGTCCGACTAGCGGGAGCTGGGGAGCTGTTTTTT.

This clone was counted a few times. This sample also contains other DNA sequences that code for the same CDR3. CDR3 in DNA: TGTGCCAGCAGTTTATCTGAGGACTCCTACAATGAGCAGTTCTTC. This encodes CASSLSEDSYNEQFF. The chain is built from TRBV27 and TRBJ2-1; D is undetermined. Germline loops: CDR1 MNHEY, CDR2 SMNVEV (reference sequence). The CDR3 has 15 amino acids. V lost 0 bases and J 0 bases, leaving 6 bases between the germline ends.

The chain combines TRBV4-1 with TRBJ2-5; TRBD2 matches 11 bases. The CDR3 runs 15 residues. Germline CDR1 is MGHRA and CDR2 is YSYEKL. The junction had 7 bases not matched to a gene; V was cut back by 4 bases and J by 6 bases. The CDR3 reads CASSPLAGGEKTQYF. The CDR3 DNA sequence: TGCGCCAGCAGCCCGTTAGCGGGAGGGGAAAAGACCCAGTACTTC.